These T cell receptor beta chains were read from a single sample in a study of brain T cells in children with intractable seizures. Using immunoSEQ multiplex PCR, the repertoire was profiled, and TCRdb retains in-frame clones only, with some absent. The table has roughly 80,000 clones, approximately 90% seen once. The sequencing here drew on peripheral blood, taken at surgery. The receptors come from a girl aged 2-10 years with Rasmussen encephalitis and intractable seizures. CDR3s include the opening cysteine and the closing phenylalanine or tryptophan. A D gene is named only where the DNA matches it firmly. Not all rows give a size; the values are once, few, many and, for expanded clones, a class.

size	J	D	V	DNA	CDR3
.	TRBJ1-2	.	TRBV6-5	TGTGCCAGCAAACCAAAGAGGGACTTTAACTATGGCTACACCTTC	CASKPKRDFNYGYTF
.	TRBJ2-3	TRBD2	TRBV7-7	TGTGCTAGCAGCCTAGGACTAGCGGCCACAGATACGCAGTATTTT	CASSLGLAATDTQYF
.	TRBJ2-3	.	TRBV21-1	TGTGCCAGCAGCCGAAGGGTTAGCACAGATACGCAGTATTTT	CASSRRVSTDTQYF
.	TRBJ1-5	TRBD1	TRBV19	TGTGCCAGTAGTAGGGACAGGGGATCGGGCAATCAGCCCCAGCATTTT	CASSRDRGSGNQPQHF
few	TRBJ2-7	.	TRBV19	TGTGCCAGTAGTCCCTCCGTTAGGTCCTACGAGCAGTACTTC	CASSPSVRSYEQYF
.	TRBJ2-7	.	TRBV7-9	TGTGCCAGCAGCCCGGATTCAAGCTCCTACGAGCAGTACTTC	CASSPDSSSYEQYF
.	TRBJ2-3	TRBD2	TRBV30	TGTGCCTGGAGTGTGCTAGCGGGATTAGTGGATACGCAGTATTTT	CAWSVLAGLVDTQYF
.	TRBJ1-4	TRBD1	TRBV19	TGTGCCAGTAGTAAGGGACAGAGGGATGAAAAACTGTTTTTT	CASSKGQRDEKLFF
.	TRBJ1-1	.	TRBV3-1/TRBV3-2	TGTGCCAGCAGCCAAGACCAGGGAGGCACTGAAGCTTTCTTT	CASSQDQGGTEAFF
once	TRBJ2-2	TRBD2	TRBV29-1	TGCAGCGCAATTATAGCGGGAGGCTACTACGAGAACACCGGGGAGCTGTTTTTT	CSAIIAGGYYENTGELFF
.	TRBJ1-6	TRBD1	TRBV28	TGTGCCAGCGGAGGACAGGGTTTTTCACCCCTCCACTTT	CASGGQGFSPLHF
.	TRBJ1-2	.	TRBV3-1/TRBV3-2	TGTGCCAGCAGGGGGACTGGAGGTTGGGGCGGTGGCTACACCTTC	CASRGTGGWGGGYTF
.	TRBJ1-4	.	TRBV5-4	TGTGCCAGCAGTCTCAGTCTGGGAAAACTGTTTTTT	CASSLSLGKLFF
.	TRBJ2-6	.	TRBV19	TGTGCCAGTGAGACCAACTCTGGGGCCAACGTCCTGACTTTC	CASETNSGANVLTF
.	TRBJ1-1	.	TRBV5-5	TGTGCCAGCAGCGCACATGTGAACACTGAAGCTTTCTTT	CASSAHVNTEAFF
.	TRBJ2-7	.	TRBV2	TGTGCCAGCAGTGAGGGGACCAGCTCCTACGAGCAGTACTTC	CASSEGTSSYEQYF
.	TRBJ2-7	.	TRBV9	TGTGCCAGCAGCCTGGAGGGATCCTACGAGCAGTACTTC	CASSLEGSYEQYF
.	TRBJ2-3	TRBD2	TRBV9	TGTGCCAGCAGCCCAACCCCTATAGCGGGGGGGCTTAGTTTGACAGATACGCAGTATTTT	CASSPTPIAGGLSLTDTQYF
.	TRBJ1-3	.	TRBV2	TGTGCCAGCAGGAGCAGGGAAGGCTCTGGAAACACCATATATTTT	CASRSREGSGNTIYF
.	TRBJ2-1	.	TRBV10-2	TGCGCCAGCAGTGGAATGGACAGAACCTACTCCTACAATGAGCAGTTCTTC	CASSGMDRTYSYNEQFF
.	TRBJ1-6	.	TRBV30	TGTGCCTGGAGTACGAATAGTAGGAATTCACCCCTCCACTTT	CAWSTNSRNSPLHF
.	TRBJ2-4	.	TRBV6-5	TGTGCCAGCACCAATTGGCAGGGCCAAAACATTCAGTACTTC	CASTNWQGQNIQYF
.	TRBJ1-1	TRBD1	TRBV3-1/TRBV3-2	TGTGCCAGCAGCCATTCGGACAGGTCCCACGCTGAAGCTTTCTTT	CASSHSDRSHAEAFF
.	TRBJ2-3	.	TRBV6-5	TGTGCCAGCAGGGGTGACCCTAAATATCCAGATACGCAGTATTTT	CASRGDPKYPDTQYF
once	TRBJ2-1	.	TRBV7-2	TGTGCCAGCAGCTCCCCCAAGAAAGGACTTAGCTCCTACAATGAGCAGTTCTTC	CASSSPKKGLSSYNEQFF
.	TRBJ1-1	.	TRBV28	TGTGCCAGCAGTTTATCCGGTGGCACTGAAGCTTTCTTT	CASSLSGGTEAFF
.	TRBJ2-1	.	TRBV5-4	TGTGCCAGCAGCTACGGACAGAGCTCCTACAATGAGCAGTTCTTC	CASSYGQSSYNEQFF
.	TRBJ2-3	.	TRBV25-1	TGTGCCAGCACGGGCCCCTCCGGGGATACGCAGTATTTT	CASTGPSGDTQYF
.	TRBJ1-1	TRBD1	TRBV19	TGTGCCAGTAGTATAGATCTGACAGGGGGCGCGAACACTGAAGCTTTCTTT	CASSIDLTGGANTEAFF
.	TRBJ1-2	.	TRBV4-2	TGTGCCAGCAGCCACAGGCTCCTTGGAGGCTACACCTTC	CASSHRLLGGYTF
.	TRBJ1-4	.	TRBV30	TGTGCCTGGAGTGTACACCCTAGGCAGGCGTATAATGAAAAACTGTTTTTT	CAWSVHPRQAYNEKLFF
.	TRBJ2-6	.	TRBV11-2	TGTGCCAGCAGCTTAGCCCCCTCCTCTGGGGCCAACGTCCTGACTTTC	CASSLAPSSGANVLTF
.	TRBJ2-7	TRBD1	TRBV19	TGTGCCAGTAGTAACTTTGCCGGGACAGGGGGATACGAGCAGTACTTC	CASSNFAGTGGYEQYF
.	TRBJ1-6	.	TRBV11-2	TGTGCCAGCAGCTTATTAGAGGGTTCACCCCTCCACTTT	CASSLLEGSPLHF
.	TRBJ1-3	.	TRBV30	TGTGCCTGGCAAAGCTTCTCTGGAAACACCATATATTTT	CAWQSFSGNTIYF
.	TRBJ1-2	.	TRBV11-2	TGTGCCAGCAGCCGGGGGGAGAGTGGCTACACCTTC	CASSRGESGYTF
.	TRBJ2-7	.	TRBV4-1	TGCGCCAGCAGCCAAGGCTGGCGGGCGGGCAGAGGGTCCTACGAGCAGTACTTC	CASSQGWRAGRGSYEQYF